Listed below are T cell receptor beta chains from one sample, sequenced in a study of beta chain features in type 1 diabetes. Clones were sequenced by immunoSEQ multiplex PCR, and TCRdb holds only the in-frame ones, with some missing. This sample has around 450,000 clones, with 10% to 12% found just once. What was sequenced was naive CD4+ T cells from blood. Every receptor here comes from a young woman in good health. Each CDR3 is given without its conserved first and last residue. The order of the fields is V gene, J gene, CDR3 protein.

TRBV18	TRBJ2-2	ASSPPQGYTGELF
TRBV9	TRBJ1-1	ASSVVPSNTEAF
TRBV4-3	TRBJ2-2	ASSHQLSGVTGELF
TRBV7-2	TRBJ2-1	ASSLGTGIEQF
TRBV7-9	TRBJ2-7	ASSRDGGSYEQY
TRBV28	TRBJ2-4	ASSLGYGRSAKNIQY
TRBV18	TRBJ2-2	ASSRAGELF
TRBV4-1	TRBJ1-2	ASSPPGGRNGYT
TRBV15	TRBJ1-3	ATSHDRGEDTIY
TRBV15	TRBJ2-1	ATSRDFVNNEQF
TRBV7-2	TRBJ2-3	ASSSLAAPNTQY
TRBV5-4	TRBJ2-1	ASSSRGGSYNEQF
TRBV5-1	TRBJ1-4	ASKAQGASEKLF
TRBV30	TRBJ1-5	AWRLGGGFSNQPQH
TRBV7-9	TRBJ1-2	ASSFLRGLLGYT
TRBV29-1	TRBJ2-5	SASSGQETQY
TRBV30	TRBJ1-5	AWSLGKLGNSNQPQH
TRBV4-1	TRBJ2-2	ASSQPGKGSTGELF
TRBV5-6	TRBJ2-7	ASSRESEQY
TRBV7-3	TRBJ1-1	ASSFSPAGTEAF
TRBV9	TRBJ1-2	ASSVVNYGYT
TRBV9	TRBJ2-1	ASSVVPFSDNEQF